Below are 13 T cell receptor beta chains sequenced from a single sample in a study of radiotherapy plus CTLA-4 blockade in lung cancer. The repertoire was sequenced with immunoSEQ multiplex PCR; TCRdb's copy has only in-frame clones and lacks some. The sample shows 95,000 to 150,000 clones, 75% to 90% of them seen only once. The input for sequencing was peripheral blood, taken from a patient treated with radiotherapy plus ipilimumab. These receptors all come from a human donor with non-small cell lung cancer that progressed on radiotherapy plus ipilimumab.

V is TRBV19 and J is TRBJ1-2; D unresolved. The CDR3 is made up of 13 amino acids. Germline V gene sequence: CDR1 LNHDA, CDR2 SQIVND (reference sequence). Trimming removed 0 bases from V and 8 bases from J, with 10 bases in between. The CDR3 sequence: CASSIDGRGGYTF. In DNA form, the CDR3 reads TGTGCCAGTAGTATAGATGGGAGAGGCGGCTACACCTTC.

This chain joins TRBV29-1 and TRBJ1-1; possibly TRBD1 for D (5 bases). This CDR3 region has 13 residues. Germline V gene lookup returns CDR1 SQVTM and CDR2 ANQGSEA. V was pared by 6 bases and J by 0 bases, with 11 bases between. CDR3 bases: TGCAGCGTCCCGGGACTGATGAACACTGAAGCTTTCTTT. Its translation: CSVPGLMNTEAFF.

The CDR3 sequence is CASSYSTGVPTDTQYF. CDR3 nucleotides: TGTGCCAGCAGTTACTCGACAGGGGTCCCCACAGATACGCAGTATTTT. The chain links TRBV6-5 to TRBJ2-3; 8 nucleotides agree with TRBD1. Germline CDR1 and CDR2: MNHEY and SVGAGI. The V gene end was trimmed by 0 bases and the J gene end by 2 bases; junction bases not matched to a gene: 4. CDR3 length equals 16 residues.

This chain uses TRBV5-1 with TRBJ2-3, with D possibly TRBD2 on 5 matching bases. The CDR3 is made up of 14 amino acids. V lost 4 bases, J lost 5 bases, and 14 bases lay in between. CDR1 SGHRS and CDR2 YFSETQ come from the germline V gene. The CDR3 is CASSRRTSEDTQYF. The CDR3 bases are TGCGCCAGCAGCCGGAGGACGAGCGAAGATACGCAGTATTTT.

The rearrangement joins TRBV18 to TRBJ2-7; 13 bases are shared with TRBD2. This CDR3 region has 13 residues. Trimming took 8 bases from V and 5 from J; bases not matched to a gene: 3. Per the germline V gene, CDR1 is KGHSH and CDR2 is LQKENI. The CDR3 region has the DNA TGTGCCAGCAGGACTAGCGGGAGCCACGAGCAGTACTTC. It is translated as CASRTSGSHEQYF.

This clone was seen a handful of times. CDR3 sequence (DNA): TGCGCCAGCAGCCTGGGGGTGGATGGCTACACCTTC. Amino acid sequence: CASSLGVDGYTF. This chain uses TRBV5-1 with TRBJ1-2; TRBD1 is a possible D gene (5 bases). Between the trimmed V and J ends, which lost 4 bases and 6 bases, there was a span of 10 bases. This CDR3 is built from 12 residues. Germline assignment: CDR1 SGHRS and CDR2 YFSETQ. Using reference TRBV5-1 and TRBJ1-2 for the parts outside the CDR3, the full variable domain is KAGVTQTPRYLIKTRGQQVTLSCSPISGHRSVSWYQQTPGQGLQFLFEYFSETQRNKGNFPGRFSGRQFSNSRSEMNVSTLELGDSALYLCASSLGVDGYTFGSGTRLTVV.

For this clone: One junction end disagrees with the germline gene, perhaps due to a read error. The chain recombines TRBV7-7 with TRBJ2-1; 9 positions match TRBD1. The germline V gene encodes CDR1 SSHAT and CDR2 FNYEAQ (reference sequence). The length of the CDR3 is 17 residues. In DNA form, the CDR3 reads TGTGCTAGCAGCTTATTCTCCCCCGGGACAGGGAGGAATGAGCAGTTCTTC. This translates into CASSLFSPGTGRNEQFF. The full variable domain, completed using reference TRBV7-7 and TRBJ2-1, is GAGVSQSPRYKVTKRGQDVTLRCDPISSHATLYWYQQALGQGPEFLTYFNYEAQPDKSGLPSDRFSAERPEGSISTLTIQRTEQRDSAMYRCASSLFSPGTGRNEQFFGPGTRLTVL.

The genes are TRBV10-3 and TRBJ2-5; D is undetermined. Germline V gene sequence: CDR1 ENHRY, CDR2 SYGVKD. The V end was cut by 4 bases, the J end by 7 bases, with 13 bases between. This CDR3 comprises 13 residues. CDR3 sequence reads: CAISGVGEGTQYF. The CDR3 coding sequence is TGTGCCATCAGTGGGGTCGGAGAAGGGACCCAGTACTTC.

The chain links TRBV4-2 to TRBJ2-1, with 9 bases identical to TRBD2. Germline V gene data show CDR1 as LGHNA and CDR2 as YNFKEQ. V trimming: 4 bases; J trimming: 0 bases; junction bases outside the gene matches: 10. The CDR3 has 18 residues. The CDR3 DNA is TGTGCCAGCAGCCTAGCGGGAGTTGAGGCGAGCTCCTACAATGAGCAGTTCTTC. As protein: CASSLAGVEASSYNEQFF.

V is TRBV6-5 and J is TRBJ2-7, with TRBD1 as a possible D gene (6 bases). Per the germline V gene, CDR1 is MNHEY and CDR2 is SVGAGI. V gave up 5 bases and J gave up 5 bases, with 19 bases separating them. This CDR3 spans 15 amino acids. The CDR3 region has the DNA TGTGCCAGCAGTCCCCACAGGGACCCAAGGAACGAGCAGTACTTC. Protein sequence: CASSPHRDPRNEQYF.

The V gene is TRBV30, the J gene TRBJ1-2; D unclear. CDR1 is GTSNPN and CDR2 is SVGIG in the germline V gene (reference sequence). The CDR3 extends over 14 amino acids. Trimming pared 0 bases from V and 2 bases from J, leaving 10 bases between. This CDR3 is CAWSVQRRNYGYTF. DNA for the CDR3: TGTGCCTGGAGTGTACAGCGGCGGAACTATGGCTACACCTTC.

J is TRBJ1-1 and V is TRBV27, with D possibly being TRBD1 (6 bases). V was trimmed by 6 bases and J by 6 bases, leaving 29 bases between them. Germline CDR1 and CDR2: MNHEY and SMNVEV (reference sequence). The CDR3 is made up of 18 amino acids. CDR3 protein: CASSPTGHGTYKGAEAFF. For the CDR3, the DNA is TGTGCCAGCAGCCCGACAGGCCACGGAACTTACAAAGGGGCTGAAGCTTTCTTT.

V and J are TRBV2 and TRBJ2-5; 10 bases map to TRBD2. Germline CDR1 SNHLY, CDR2 FYNNEI. The length of the CDR3 is 13 residues. V trimming: 8 bases; J trimming: 2 bases; junction bases outside the gene matches: 2. This CDR3 is CASSSGGQETQYF. The CDR3 coding sequence is TGTGCCAGCTCTAGCGGGGGTCAAGAGACCCAGTACTTC.